The 32 T cell receptor beta chains below come from one sample, sequenced in a study of cytomegalovirus exposure and HLA in healthy donors. The PCR made use of 60 Vbeta and 13 Jbeta primers. The method was immunoSEQ multiplex PCR; TCRdb's version includes in-frame clones alone and lacks a portion of them. Of fewer than 80,000 clones in the sample, 70% to 80% were seen once. The material sequenced was PBMCs. These receptors were obtained from a man younger than 45 in good health and CMV-seronegative.

J is TRBJ2-7 and V is TRBV14, with D maybe TRBD2 (5 bases). Germline CDR1 reads SGHDN; CDR2 reads FVKESK. V was clipped by 4 bases and J by 6 bases, with 10 bases between them. This CDR3 has 12 amino acids. The CDR3 sequence: CASSLNGIEQYF. The DNA for the CDR3 is TGTGCCAGCAGCCTGAACGGGATCGAGCAGTACTTC. Full variable domain (remainder filled in from reference TRBV14 and TRBJ2-7): EAGVTQFPSHSVIEKGQTVTLRCDPISGHDNLYWYRRVMGKEIKFLLHFVKESKQDESGMPNNRFLAERTGGTYSTLKVQPAELEDSGVYFCASSLNGIEQYFGPGTRLTVT.

This sequence joins TRBV5-6 and TRBJ2-1; maybe TRBD2 (5 bases). Germline CDR1 reads SGHDT; CDR2 reads YYEEEE. V was trimmed by 4 bases and J by 8 bases, leaving 13 bases between them. CDR3 length: 13 amino acids. The CDR3 DNA follows: TGTGCCAGCAGCCCGGTGGAGAGGGATGAGCAGTTCTTC. Its translation is CASSPVERDEQFF. The entire variable domain, with the rest obtained from reference TRBV5-6 and TRBJ2-1, is as follows: DAGVTQSPTHLIKTRGQQVTLRCSPKSGHDTVSWYQQALGQGPQFIFQYYEEEERQRGNFPDRFSGHQFPNYSSELNVNALLLGDSALYLCASSPVERDEQFFGPGTRLTVL.

V is TRBV9 and J is TRBJ2-5; TRBD1 might be the D (5 bases). The V and J ends lost 1 base and 5 bases respectively, with 15 bases between them. Germline CDR1 is SGDLS and CDR2 is YYNGEE. This CDR3 comprises 15 residues. The CDR3 sequence: CASSVQGVDRETQYF. The CDR3 coding sequence is TGTGCCAGCAGCGTACAAGGGGTGGATAGGGAGACCCAGTACTTC.

The CDR3 nucleotides read TGTGCCAGCAGCTTGCGGGGTAACTATGGCTACACCTTC. Its protein product is CASSLRGNYGYTF. The V and J genes are TRBV5-6 and TRBJ1-2; D gene unclear. V was trimmed by 1 base and J by 1 base, leaving 5 bases between them. CDR3 length equals 13 residues. Looked up from germline, CDR1 is SGHDT and CDR2 is YYEEEE.

This clone was observed a few times. This same CDR3 is encoded by further DNA sequences in the sample. This CDR3 reads CASSQGTSGYNEQFF. The CDR3 DNA sequence: TGTGCCAGCAGCCAAGGGACTAGCGGGTACAATGAGCAGTTCTTC. The J gene is TRBJ2-1, the V gene TRBV4-2; TRBD2 matches at 11 bases. The CDR3 totals 15 residues. CDR1 and CDR2 from the germline V gene are LGHNA and YNFKEQ. The J segment lost 4 bases and the V segment lost 1 base, leaving 0 bases of the junction unmatched.

The chain employs TRBV19 and TRBJ1-6; 10 nucleotides line up with TRBD1. Germline CDR1 is LNHDA and CDR2 is SQIVND (reference sequence). The CDR3 length is 17 residues. The V and J ends lost 8 bases and 3 bases, in that order; junction bases with no gene match: 10. Here the CDR3 DNA reads TGTGCCAGTGGATACTTGGGGGACAGGGGCTATAATTCACCCCTCCACTTT. Protein sequence: CASGYLGDRGYNSPLHF.

CDR3 region: CASTRDTNFYNEQFF. CDR3 DNA sequence: TGTGCCAGCACCCGGGACACAAACTTCTACAATGAGCAGTTCTTC. The chain is built from TRBV6-1 and TRBJ2-1; possibly TRBD1 for D (6 bases). Germline V gene data show CDR1 as MNHNS and CDR2 as SASEGT. V gave up 7 bases and J gave up 3 bases, with 16 bases separating them. The CDR3 is 15 residues long.

The genes are TRBV5-1 and TRBJ2-3; the D gene is possibly TRBD2 (5 bases). The CDR3 contains 13 residues. Trimming took off 2 bases at V and 4 bases at J, with 8 bases between the two ends. Germline V gives CDR1 SGHRS, CDR2 YFSETQ. The CDR3 loop is CASSFYGADTQYF. CDR3 nucleotide sequence: TGCGCCAGCAGCTTTTACGGGGCAGATACGCAGTATTTT.

This clone was seen a handful of times. V is TRBV20-1 and J is TRBJ2-7; unclear D gene. The CDR3 has 11 amino acids. V lost 4 bases and J 2 bases, leaving 6 bases between the germline ends. Germline V gene sequence: CDR1 DFQATT, CDR2 SNEGSKA (reference sequence). The CDR3 is CSATGPYEQYF. CDR3 sequence (DNA): TGCAGTGCTACCGGTCCCTACGAGCAGTACTTC.

This clone was detected only a few times. The rearrangement joins TRBV6-5 to TRBJ1-1, with D uncertain. Trimming cost V 2 bases and J 1 base, with 5 bases left between them. There are 13 residues in the CDR3. CDR1 is MNHEY and CDR2 is SVGAGI in the germline V gene. For the CDR3, the DNA is TGTGCCAGCAGTTACCGACAGAACACTGAAGCTTTCTTT. Translation: CASSYRQNTEAFF.

CDR3 DNA: TGTGCCAGCAGCCAGGGGCAGGGCTACAATGAGCAGTTCTTC. It specifies CASSQGQGYNEQFF. The chain couples TRBV14 to TRBJ2-1, with a possible D match to TRBD1 (5 bases). V shed 3 bases and J shed 3 bases, with 9 bases lying between them. In germline, CDR1 is SGHDN, CDR2 FVKESK. The CDR3 consists of 14 residues.

The chain is built from TRBV28 and TRBJ1-2; D gene ambiguous. The CDR3 loop spans 20 amino acids. Germline V gives CDR1 MDHEN, CDR2 SYDVKM. V was cut by 7 bases and J by 9 bases, with 39 bases left in between. CDR3 sequence reads: CASTKVPIPGYMGYMASYTF. The CDR3 nucleotides read TGTGCCAGCACCAAAGTCCCCATACCCGGGTATATGGGTTATATGGCTAGCTACACCTTC.

The chain uses TRBV7-2 and TRBJ2-2; 14 bases are shared with TRBD2. This CDR3 spans 15 amino acids. V shed 3 bases and J 7 bases; nucleotides not matched to a gene: 1. CDR1 is SGHTA, CDR2 FQGNSA, per germline. The CDR3 coding sequence is TGTGCCAGCAGCTTCGGACTAGCGGGGGGCGGGGAGCTGTTTTTT. Translation gives CASSFGLAGGGELFF. Looking up the rest from reference TRBV7-2 and TRBJ2-2 gives the full variable domain: GAGVSQSPSNKVTEKGKDVELRCDPISGHTALYWYRQSLGQGLEFLIYFQGNSAPDKSGLPSDRFSAERTGGSVSTLTIQRTQQEDSAVYLCASSFGLAGGGELFFGEGSRLTVL.

The chain is built from TRBV28 and TRBJ1-5; tentative D call: TRBD1 (5 bases). V shed 8 bases and J shed 4 bases, with 18 bases lying between them. Germline CDR1 and CDR2: MDHEN and SYDVKM. This CDR3 is 15 amino acids long. The CDR3 region is CASYTWDSRNQPQHF. The CDR3 DNA is TGTGCCAGCTATACATGGGACTCCCGGAATCAGCCCCAGCATTTT.

This chain joins TRBV18 and TRBJ1-5; D call uncertain. V lost 1 base, J lost 2 bases, and 15 bases lay in between. The CDR3 spans 17 residues. From germline, CDR1 is KGHSH and CDR2 LQKENI. The CDR3 DNA follows: TGTGCCAGCTCACCACGGGGAGGTCGGGAGGGCAATCAGCCCCAGCATTTT. Translating gives CASSPRGGREGNQPQHF.

In this sample, this clone turned up once. The chain has TRBV7-8 and TRBJ1-6; TRBD1 matches 8 bases. The J segment lost 7 bases and the V segment lost 3 bases, leaving 8 bases of the junction unmatched. The CDR3 loop spans 16 amino acids. Germline CDR1 and CDR2: SGHVS and FQNEAQ. CDR3 in amino acids: CASSLGAGTGNSPLHF. In nucleotides, the CDR3 is TGTGCCAGCAGCTTGGGTGCCGGGACAGGCAATTCACCCCTCCACTTT.

The chain combines TRBV27 with TRBJ2-1; 13 bases match TRBD2. Germline lookup yields CDR1 MNHEY and CDR2 SMNVEV (reference sequence). The junction had 6 bases not matched to a gene; V was cut back by 5 bases and J by 8 bases. The CDR3 has 15 amino acids. The chain's CDR3 is CASSLWTSGSDEQFF. The CDR3 region has the DNA TGTGCCAGCAGTCTGTGGACTAGCGGGAGCGATGAGCAGTTCTTC.

The rearrangement uses TRBV19 and TRBJ1-1; D gene unclear. V was trimmed by 6 bases and J by 6 bases, leaving 11 bases between them. This CDR3 is built from 12 residues. The germline gives CDR1 LNHDA, CDR2 SQIVND (reference sequence). CDR3 amino acids: CASSPRVAEAFF. The CDR3 DNA reads TGTGCCAGTAGCCCCCGGGTCGCTGAAGCTTTCTTT.

The CDR3 region has the DNA TGTGCCAGCATTACGGACAGGAGGGGCTACACCTTC. This sequence encodes CASITDRRGYTF. The V call is TRBV2, the J call TRBJ1-2, with 7 bases identical to TRBD1. The V gene end was trimmed by 7 bases and the J gene end by 8 bases; junction bases not matched to a gene: 7. The germline V gene has CDR1 SNHLY and CDR2 FYNNEI. The CDR3 extends over 12 amino acids.

Comment on this clone: At one end the junction does not follow the germline gene, possibly because of a read error. This chain connects TRBV6-5 to TRBJ2-2; 8 bases fit TRBD2. The CDR3 is 15 amino acids. Germline V gives CDR1 MNHEY, CDR2 SVGAGI. CDR3 bases: TGTCCCAGCAATCCGGGACTAGATTACACCGGGGAGCTGTTTTTT. Translating it yields CPSNPGLDYTGELFF.

This clone was seen a few times. This rearrangement joins TRBV4-1 to TRBJ1-2; D unresolved. The germline gives CDR1 MGHRA, CDR2 YSYEKL. Trimming left V 1 base short and J 0 bases short, with 6 bases between. The CDR3 runs 14 residues. The CDR3 is CASSQGVANYGYTF. The CDR3 DNA reads as TGCGCCAGCAGCCAAGGTGTAGCTAACTATGGCTACACCTTC.

This sequence joins TRBV6-5 and TRBJ1-1; D gene ambiguous. Trimming removed 2 bases at V and 0 bases at J, with 4 bases between. This CDR3 region has 13 residues. The V gene's germline CDR1 is MNHEY and CDR2 SVGAGI. The CDR3 protein is CASSYAVNTEAFF. The CDR3 nucleotides are TGTGCCAGCAGTTACGCAGTGAACACTGAAGCTTTCTTT.

This clone was seen only once. The chain carries TRBV5-6 and TRBJ2-5; D gene unclear. Germline V CDR1 and CDR2: SGHDT, YYEEEE. The CDR3 has 13 residues. V dropped 3 bases and J dropped 3 bases, with 9 bases sitting between them. The CDR3 is CASSSTLEETQYF. DNA of the CDR3: TGTGCCAGCAGCTCGACCCTAGAAGAGACCCAGTACTTC.

The chain combines TRBV5-4 with TRBJ2-5; 9 bases match TRBD1. The trim removed 4 bases at V and 4 bases at J, leaving 11 bases unmatched. Germline CDR1 and CDR2: SGHNT and YYREEE (reference sequence). CDR3 size: 16 residues. The chain's CDR3 is CASSPPPDRGSETQYF. In DNA form, the CDR3 reads TGTGCCAGCAGCCCGCCCCCTGACAGGGGGTCAGAGACCCAGTACTTC.

This chain joins TRBV7-6 and TRBJ2-5, with D possibly being TRBD2 (7 bases). The CDR3 covers 16 residues. Germline values: CDR1 SGHVS, CDR2 FNYEAQ. V lost 7 bases and J 5 bases, leaving 23 bases between the germline ends. This CDR3 is CASTRGAGPMGETQYF. CDR3 coding DNA: TGTGCCAGCACCCGGGGGGCGGGACCAATGGGGGAGACCCAGTACTTC.

CDR3 protein: CASRTEQGYTGELFF. The CDR3 bases are TGTGCCAGTAGGACCGAACAGGGTTACACCGGGGAGCTGTTTTTT. V is TRBV19 and J is TRBJ2-2, with D possibly TRBD1 on 6 matching bases. V shed 6 bases and J shed 3 bases, with 14 bases lying between them. CDR1 LNHDA and CDR2 SQIVND come from the germline V gene (reference sequence). This CDR3 spans 15 amino acids.

The chain links TRBV10-3 to TRBJ2-5; the D gene is possibly TRBD2 (5 bases). The CDR3 totals 15 residues. Trimming left V 2 bases short and J 2 bases short, with 12 bases between. CDR1 is ENHRY and CDR2 is SYGVKD in the germline V gene. CDR3 nucleotides: TGTGCCATCAGTGAGGGAGGAGAGGCACAAGAGACCCAGTACTTC. Encoded protein: CAISEGGEAQETQYF.

Details on this clone: Compared with germline, one end of the junction differs, possibly owing to a read error. This chain connects TRBV5-6 to TRBJ1-2; D remains unclear. Germline V gene data show CDR1 as SGHDT and CDR2 as YYEEEE. The CDR3 length is 14 residues. This CDR3 is CASSLGSASYGYPF. The CDR3 DNA reads TGTGCCAGCAGCTTGGGTAGCGCCTCTTATGGCTACCCCTTC.

V usage is TRBV25-1 and J usage is TRBJ2-2; D call uncertain. Trimming removed 0 bases at V and 1 base at J, with 3 bases between. From germline, CDR1 is MGHDK and CDR2 SYGVNS. There are 14 residues in the CDR3. The CDR3 bases are TGTGCCAGCAGTGAATACCGGAACACCGGGGAGCTGTTTTTT. It specifies CASSEYRNTGELFF.

The chain has TRBV30 and TRBJ1-6; D is undetermined. CDR3 length: 15 residues. In germline, CDR1 is GTSNPN, CDR2 SVGIG (reference sequence). The ends were cut back, 0 bases at V and 9 bases at J, with 15 bases in the middle. CDR3 loop: CAWSVRPASGSPLHF. The CDR3 region has the DNA TGTGCCTGGAGTGTACGGCCAGCTTCGGGTTCACCCCTCCACTTT.

The chain joins TRBV4-1 to TRBJ2-6; D might be TRBD2 (5 bases). Germline-derived CDR1 and CDR2 are MGHRA and YSYEKL. The V end lost 1 base, the J end lost 6 bases, and 19 bases lay between the germline ends. CDR3 length equals 18 residues. The CDR3 DNA sequence: TGCGCCAGCAGCCAAGTGGGGAGAGCGGTTTTTGAGGCCAACGTCCTGACTTTC. Translated, it gives CASSQVGRAVFEANVLTF.

The chain recombines TRBV5-4 with TRBJ1-2; D is perhaps TRBD1 (6 bases). CDR3 length: 14 residues. V lost 2 bases, J lost 4 bases, and 12 bases lay in between. CDR1 is SGHNT, CDR2 YYREEE, per germline (reference sequence). The CDR3 DNA is TGTGCCAGCAGCTTAACCGGCAGGGGCTATGGCTACACCTTC. Translation gives CASSLTGRGYGYTF.